This TCR beta chain originates from a study of shared T cell receptors in the human thymus. V lost 0 bases and J lost 5, with 17 bases in between. There are 16 residues in the CDR3. Germline CDR1 and CDR2: MGHRA and YSYEKL. Libraries were prepared by immunoSEQ multiplex PCR; TCRdb keeps only in-frame clonotypes and omits some of them. The table has 640,000 or so clones, more than 70% seen once. The data also belong to a second study, concerning human thymus T cells. From that second work: The study used thymus tissue resected during corrective heart surgery.

This chain links TRBV4-1 with TRBJ2-7; weak D call: TRBD2 (6 bases). This clonotype was sampled from a boy less than two years old with a congenital heart defect. The sequenced sample consisted of thymocytes. The CDR3 DNA is TGCGCCAGCAGCCAAGACCCCGGGAGCCACCTCGACGAGCAGTACTTC. Encoded protein: CASSQDPGSHLDEQYF.